This is a list of T cell receptor beta chains from one sample in a study of patients and donors after allogeneic stem cell transplantation. TCRdb called the RT-PCR reads again in MiXCR, with one record for every CDR3 protein. The table shows approximately 200,000 distinct CDR3 sequences, with 41% occurring only once. The source material was blood, either unsorted or a sorted T cell fraction (not recorded which). The origin of the receptors is a human donor who was either an allogeneic HSCT recipient or a stem cell or donor lymphocyte infusion donor (not recorded which). It is not recorded whose cells these are; they may come from a transplant donor. CDR3s include the opening cysteine and the closing phenylalanine or tryptophan. The order of the fields is CDR3 DNA, CDR3 protein, D gene, CDR3 length, J gene, V gene, clone size. A D gene is named only where the DNA matches it firmly. Expanded clones are given a class, and other clones once, few, many or no size at all.

cdr3_nt: TGCGCCAGCAGCCAAGAACAGGGATCCCACGCCTATGGCTACACCTTC; cdr3_aa: CASSQEQGSHAYGYTF; d_call: .; cdr3_length: 16; j_call: TRBJ1-2; v_call: TRBV4-1; clone_size: few
cdr3_nt: TGCAGTGCTAGAGATAGGAGCGTCCCCTCCTACGAGCAGTACTTC; cdr3_aa: CSARDRSVPSYEQYF; d_call: .; cdr3_length: 15; j_call: TRBJ2-7; v_call: TRBV20-1; clone_size: .
cdr3_nt: TGTGCCAGCAGCTTAAAGGGGGGAGGAGGCTACACCTTC; cdr3_aa: CASSLKGGGGYTF; d_call: .; cdr3_length: 13; j_call: TRBJ1-2; v_call: TRBV7-9; clone_size: few
cdr3_nt: TGTGCCAGCAGTTTTGATAGCTGGGGGCCGCCAAGGCCCCAGCATTTT; cdr3_aa: CASSFDSWGPPRPQHF; d_call: .; cdr3_length: 16; j_call: TRBJ1-5; v_call: TRBV12-3/TRBV12-4; clone_size: .
cdr3_nt: TGTGCCAGCTCACCGGCTAATGAAAAACTGTTTTTT; cdr3_aa: CASSPANEKLFF; d_call: .; cdr3_length: 12; j_call: TRBJ1-4; v_call: TRBV18; clone_size: .
cdr3_nt: TGCGCCAGCAGCTTGGAGTTCGGGACAGGGGGTGAAAAACTGTTTTTT; cdr3_aa: CASSLEFGTGGEKLFF; d_call: TRBD1; cdr3_length: 16; j_call: TRBJ1-4; v_call: TRBV5-1; clone_size: few
cdr3_nt: TGTGCCAGCAGCCCATGGCCTGGGACAGGGCCATCGGGGAACACTGAAGCTTTCTTT; cdr3_aa: CASSPWPGTGPSGNTEAFF; d_call: TRBD1; cdr3_length: 19; j_call: TRBJ1-1; v_call: TRBV5-4; clone_size: .
cdr3_nt: TGCGCCAGCAGCTTACACCAGGGGGGCAGTAATTCACCCCTCCACTTT; cdr3_aa: CASSLHQGGSNSPLHF; d_call: TRBD1; cdr3_length: 16; j_call: TRBJ1-6; v_call: TRBV4-1; clone_size: .
cdr3_nt: TGTGCCAGCAGCCAAGATGAGCGGGGGAGCTCCTACGAGCAGTACTTC; cdr3_aa: CASSQDERGSSYEQYF; d_call: TRBD2; cdr3_length: 16; j_call: TRBJ2-7; v_call: TRBV3-1; clone_size: once
cdr3_nt: TGTGCCAGCAGTCACAGACTAGCCGCCTTTTACAATGAGCAGTTCTTC; cdr3_aa: CASSHRLAAFYNEQFF; d_call: TRBD2; cdr3_length: 16; j_call: TRBJ2-1; v_call: TRBV2; clone_size: once
cdr3_nt: TGTGCCAGCAGCTTTGGGACAGGGTCATATGGCTACACCTTC; cdr3_aa: CASSFGTGSYGYTF; d_call: TRBD1; cdr3_length: 14; j_call: TRBJ1-2; v_call: TRBV9; clone_size: .
cdr3_nt: TGCGCCAGCAGCTTGGACAGGTCGACGAATGAAGAGACCCAGTACTTC; cdr3_aa: CASSLDRSTNEETQYF; d_call: .; cdr3_length: 16; j_call: TRBJ2-5; v_call: TRBV5-1; clone_size: .
cdr3_nt: TGTGCCAGCAGTTTAAGGGCTAGCGGGTATAACGAGCAGTACTTC; cdr3_aa: CASSLRASGYNEQYF; d_call: TRBD2; cdr3_length: 15; j_call: TRBJ2-7; v_call: TRBV27; clone_size: .
cdr3_nt: TGTGCCAGCAGTCCCGGGACAGAATCCTATAATTCACCCCTCCACTTT; cdr3_aa: CASSPGTESYNSPLHF; d_call: TRBD1; cdr3_length: 16; j_call: TRBJ1-6; v_call: TRBV12-3/TRBV12-4; clone_size: few
cdr3_nt: TGTGCCAGCAGTTCGGCCGGGCCGACCCGTAATGAAAAGCTGTTTTTT; cdr3_aa: CASSSAGPTRNEKLFF; d_call: .; cdr3_length: 16; j_call: TRBJ1-4; v_call: TRBV12-3/TRBV12-4; clone_size: .
cdr3_nt: TGCGCCAGCAGATCTCCTAACTATGGCTACACCTTC; cdr3_aa: CASRSPNYGYTF; d_call: .; cdr3_length: 12; j_call: TRBJ1-2; v_call: TRBV5-1; clone_size: .
cdr3_nt: TGCAGCGTTGGGGAAGGGAGCAATCAGCCCCAGCATTTT; cdr3_aa: CSVGEGSNQPQHF; d_call: .; cdr3_length: 13; j_call: TRBJ1-5; v_call: TRBV29-1; clone_size: .
cdr3_nt: TGTGCCAGCAGTCTACTAGCGGCCGGGGAGCTGTTTTTT; cdr3_aa: CASSLLAAGELFF; d_call: TRBD2; cdr3_length: 13; j_call: TRBJ2-2; v_call: TRBV12-3/TRBV12-4; clone_size: few
cdr3_nt: TGTGCCAGCAGTACCCTCGGGACTAGCGGGAAGTACGAGCAGTACTTC; cdr3_aa: CASSTLGTSGKYEQYF; d_call: TRBD2; cdr3_length: 16; j_call: TRBJ2-7; v_call: TRBV6-5; clone_size: few
cdr3_nt: TGTGCCAGCAGCCTCGGGGCAGCTCCCGATCAGCCCCAGCATTTT; cdr3_aa: CASSLGAAPDQPQHF; d_call: .; cdr3_length: 15; j_call: TRBJ1-5; v_call: TRBV12-3/TRBV12-4; clone_size: few
cdr3_nt: TGCAGCGTTGAATGGGACAGGGGCTTTGAAGCTTTCTTT; cdr3_aa: CSVEWDRGFEAFF; d_call: TRBD1; cdr3_length: 13; j_call: TRBJ1-1; v_call: TRBV29-1; clone_size: few
cdr3_nt: TGTGCCAGCTCACCATCTCGGGGGCCCAATCAGCCCCAGCATTTT; cdr3_aa: CASSPSRGPNQPQHF; d_call: .; cdr3_length: 15; j_call: TRBJ1-5; v_call: TRBV18; clone_size: .
cdr3_nt: TGTGCCAGCGGTGCACCAACTAGCAATCAGCCCCAGCATTTT; cdr3_aa: CASGAPTSNQPQHF; d_call: .; cdr3_length: 14; j_call: TRBJ1-5; v_call: TRBV6-5; clone_size: many
cdr3_nt: TGTGCCACCAGTGACCGTACTAGCGGGAGGGCAGATACGCAGTATTTT; cdr3_aa: CATSDRTSGRADTQYF; d_call: TRBD2; cdr3_length: 16; j_call: TRBJ2-3; v_call: TRBV24-1; clone_size: .
cdr3_nt: TGTGCCAGCTCCGGGGGGGGAGGCTACACCTTC; cdr3_aa: CASSGGGGYTF; d_call: .; cdr3_length: 11; j_call: TRBJ1-2; v_call: TRBV27; clone_size: .
cdr3_nt: TGTGCCAGCAGCAACTGCGCACGACAGGGGGCTAACTATGGCTACACCTTC; cdr3_aa: CASSNCARQGANYGYTF; d_call: TRBD1; cdr3_length: 17; j_call: TRBJ1-2; v_call: TRBV12-3/TRBV12-4; clone_size: .
cdr3_nt: TGTGCCAGCAGCTGGGGACAAGGGGGCACTGAAGCTTTCTTT; cdr3_aa: CASSWGQGGTEAFF; d_call: .; cdr3_length: 14; j_call: TRBJ1-1; v_call: TRBV27; clone_size: many
cdr3_nt: TGCGCCAGCAGCTATCGGACAGGGCGGGACACTGAAGCTTTCTTT; cdr3_aa: CASSYRTGRDTEAFF; d_call: TRBD1; cdr3_length: 15; j_call: TRBJ1-1; v_call: TRBV5-1; clone_size: .
cdr3_nt: TGTGCCACCAGCAGAGAGAGAAGGGCTTGGAAGGAGAATGAAAAACTGTTTTTT; cdr3_aa: CATSRERRAWKENEKLFF; d_call: .; cdr3_length: 18; j_call: TRBJ1-4; v_call: TRBV15; clone_size: .
cdr3_nt: TGTGCCAGCAGCCAAAGGGCTGTGGCGGGGAGCTCCTACAATGAGCAGTTCTTC; cdr3_aa: CASSQRAVAGSSYNEQFF; d_call: .; cdr3_length: 18; j_call: TRBJ2-1; v_call: TRBV4-2; clone_size: .
cdr3_nt: TGTGCCAGCGGGACGAGGGGCGGGGAGCTGTTTTTT; cdr3_aa: CASGTRGGELFF; d_call: .; cdr3_length: 12; j_call: TRBJ2-2; v_call: TRBV19; clone_size: .
cdr3_nt: TGCGCCAGCAGCCTCGGACTAGCGGGCAGCAGCTCCTACGAGCAGTACTTC; cdr3_aa: CASSLGLAGSSSYEQYF; d_call: TRBD2; cdr3_length: 17; j_call: TRBJ2-7; v_call: TRBV4-1; clone_size: .
cdr3_nt: TGTGCCAGCAGCCTTCGGACAGGGGGGAACTATGGCTACACCTTC; cdr3_aa: CASSLRTGGNYGYTF; d_call: TRBD1; cdr3_length: 15; j_call: TRBJ1-2; v_call: TRBV7-2; clone_size: few
cdr3_nt: TGTGCCAGCAGCCAAGCCGGGACAGGGGCCCGATTATTCTATGGCTACACCTTC; cdr3_aa: CASSQAGTGARLFYGYTF; d_call: TRBD1; cdr3_length: 18; j_call: TRBJ1-2; v_call: TRBV4-2; clone_size: .
cdr3_nt: TGCAGCGTTGAACGGGCCGGTGAAAAACTGTTTTTT; cdr3_aa: CSVERAGEKLFF; d_call: .; cdr3_length: 12; j_call: TRBJ1-4; v_call: TRBV29-1; clone_size: .
cdr3_nt: TGCAGCGCTGACCGGGACAGCAACACCGGGGAGCTGTTTTTT; cdr3_aa: CSADRDSNTGELFF; d_call: TRBD1; cdr3_length: 14; j_call: TRBJ2-2; v_call: TRBV29-1; clone_size: .
cdr3_nt: TGTGCCAGCAGACTTGGGGGTACTCCCTACAATGAGCAGTTCTTC; cdr3_aa: CASRLGGTPYNEQFF; d_call: .; cdr3_length: 15; j_call: TRBJ2-1; v_call: TRBV14; clone_size: .
cdr3_nt: TGTGCCAGCAGTGATTTAGGGAGGAGCACTGAAGCTTTCTTT; cdr3_aa: CASSDLGRSTEAFF; d_call: .; cdr3_length: 14; j_call: TRBJ1-1; v_call: TRBV6-1; clone_size: many
cdr3_nt: TGTGCCAGCAGGATCCGACACGAGAACACCGGGGAGCTGTTTTTT; cdr3_aa: CASRIRHENTGELFF; d_call: .; cdr3_length: 15; j_call: TRBJ2-2; v_call: TRBV12-3/TRBV12-4; clone_size: .